This T cell receptor (beta chain) was observed in a study of T cell changes during pregnancy in multiple sclerosis (dated by TCRdb to between 2017 and 2020). For context, the study as a whole: Changes in the T cell repertoire over the course of pregnancy were examined in this study in women with multiple sclerosis.

Trimming removed 4 bases from V and 4 bases from J; the gene matches leave 4 bases unexplained. The CDR3 measures 14 amino acids from cysteine to phenylalanine. The CDR3 DNA has 42 bases and is translated from base 1. Sequences MNHEY (CDR1) and SVGAGI (CDR2) are obtained from the germline V gene. Preparation of the library involved the immunoSEQ multiplex PCR assay. The source is immuneACCESS, and TCRdb retained only in-frame sequences with V and J called. Part of the clones is not carried over; for the studies checked, unresolved V genes explain less than half of this, and the remainder is unexplained. Counted in this sample were approximately 70,000 clones; 75% to 95% of them appeared once. Less than 0.85% of the sample is in the top ten clones. On this clone: Its antigen specificity is not known. Base qualities are not provided; no much larger clone lies one nucleotide away.

The specimen comprised peripheral blood, sampled in the third trimester of pregnancy. This clonotype was sampled from a female donor in good health, enrolled as a control in a pregnancy study. The chain links TRBV6-5 with TRBJ2-7, and 10 junctional nucleotides match TRBD2. The CDR3 protein: CASSSGTSAYEQYF. The nucleotide sequence reads TGTGCCAGCAGTTCGGGGACTAGCGCGTACGAGCAGTACTTC.